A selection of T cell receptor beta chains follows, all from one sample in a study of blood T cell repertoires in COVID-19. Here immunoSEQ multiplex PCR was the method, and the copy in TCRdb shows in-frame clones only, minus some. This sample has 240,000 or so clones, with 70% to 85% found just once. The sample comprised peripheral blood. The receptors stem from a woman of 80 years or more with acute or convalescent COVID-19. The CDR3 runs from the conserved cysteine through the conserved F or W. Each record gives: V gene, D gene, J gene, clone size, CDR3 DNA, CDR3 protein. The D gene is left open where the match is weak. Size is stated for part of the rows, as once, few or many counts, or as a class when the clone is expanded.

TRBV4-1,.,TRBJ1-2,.,TGCGCCAGCAGTCCCAGGGCGGAGAACTATGGCTACACCTTC,CASSPRAENYGYTF
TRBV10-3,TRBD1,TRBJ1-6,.,TGTGCCATCAGTGAAGGGACAGGATATAATTCACCCCTCCACTTT,CAISEGTGYNSPLHF
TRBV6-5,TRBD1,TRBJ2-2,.,TGTGCCAGCAGATCCGGGACAGCGAACACCGGGGAGCTGTTTTTT,CASRSGTANTGELFF
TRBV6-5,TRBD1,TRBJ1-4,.,TGTGCCAGCAAGAAGACAGGGCACGATGAAAAACTGTTTTTT,CASKKTGHDEKLFF
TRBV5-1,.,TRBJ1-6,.,TGCGCCAGCAGCTTGGATGACAGCTCCTATAATTCACCCCTCCACTTT,CASSLDDSSYNSPLHF
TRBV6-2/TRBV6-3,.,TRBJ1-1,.,TGTGCCAGCAGTTACCCTTCGGACAGGAACACTGAAGCTTTCTTT,CASSYPSDRNTEAFF
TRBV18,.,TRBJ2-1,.,TGTGCCAGCTCACCATCTCTCTCGGCGGTCTACAATGAGCAGTTCTTC,CASSPSLSAVYNEQFF
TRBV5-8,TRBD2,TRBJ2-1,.,TGTGCCAGCAGCGGGTCTAGCGGGGGGTATTCCTACAATGAGCAGTTCTTC,CASSGSSGGYSYNEQFF
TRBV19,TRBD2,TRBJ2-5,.,TGTGCCAGTAGCGGGCGGACTAGCGGGGGACCGTACCAAGAGACCCAGTACTTC,CASSGRTSGGPYQETQYF
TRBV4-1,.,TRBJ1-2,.,TGCGCCAGCAGCCAAGACCACAGGGCGGGCCCGGGCTACACCTTC,CASSQDHRAGPGYTF
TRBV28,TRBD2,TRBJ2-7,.,TGTGCCAGCAGTTCAATGACTAGCGGGAGCCCCTACGAGCAGTACTTC,CASSSMTSGSPYEQYF
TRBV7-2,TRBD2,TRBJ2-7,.,TGTGCCAGCAGCTTAGCGACTAGCGGGAGTAACGAGCAGTACTTC,CASSLATSGSNEQYF
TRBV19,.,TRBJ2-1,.,TGTGCCAGTAGTATCGACGGGTATGCCTACAATGAGCAGTTCTTC,CASSIDGYAYNEQFF
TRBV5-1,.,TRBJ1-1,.,TGCGCCAGCAGCTTTTTTGGGACCGTTGGGGAACAGGGTGAAGCTTTCTTT,CASSFFGTVGEQGEAFF
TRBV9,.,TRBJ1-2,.,TGTGCCAGCAGCCCCTCTACAGGTGCTTCTCATGGCTACACCTTC,CASSPSTGASHGYTF
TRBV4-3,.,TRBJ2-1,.,TGCGCCAGCAGCCAAGATCGTCGGGGGGACACTGAGCAGTTCTTC,CASSQDRRGDTEQFF
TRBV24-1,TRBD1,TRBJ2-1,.,TGTGCCACCAGTGATTTGCGACAGGGGATCAATGAGCAGTTCTTC,CATSDLRQGINEQFF
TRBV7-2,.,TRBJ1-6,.,TGTGCCAGCAGCCTGGACAGCTCCTATAATTCACCCCTCCACTTT,CASSLDSSYNSPLHF
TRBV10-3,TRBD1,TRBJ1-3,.,TGTGCCATCAGTGTGGGACAGGCGACCACTGGAAACACCATATATTTT,CAISVGQATTGNTIYF
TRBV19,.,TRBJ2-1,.,TGTGCCAGTACTGAGAGCGCGGTTCCTGGTGAGCAGTTCTTC,CASTESAVPGEQFF
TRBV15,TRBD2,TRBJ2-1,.,TGTGCCACCAGCAGAGAGACTAGCGGGGCCTACAATGAGCAGTTCTTC,CATSRETSGAYNEQFF
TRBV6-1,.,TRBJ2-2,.,TGTGCCAGCAGTGACAGGTGGGGAGCGAACACCGGGGAGCTGTTTTTT,CASSDRWGANTGELFF
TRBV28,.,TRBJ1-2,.,TGTGCCAGCAGTTTATCAGGGGTCTATGGCTACACCTTC,CASSLSGVYGYTF
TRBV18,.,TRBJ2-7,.,TGTGCCAGCTCACCATCGGTGACAGGTGCTGCCGAGCAGTACTTC,CASSPSVTGAAEQYF
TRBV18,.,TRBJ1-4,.,TGTGCCAGCTCACCCGGCAGGGGCGAAAAACTGTTTTTT,CASSPGRGEKLFF
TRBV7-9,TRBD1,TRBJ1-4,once,TGTGCCAGCAGCTTAGGACAGGGACTTAATGAAAAACTGTTTTTT,CASSLGQGLNEKLFF
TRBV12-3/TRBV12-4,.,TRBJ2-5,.,TGTGCCAGCAGTGCTAGTGGGACCCAGTACTTC,CASSASGTQYF
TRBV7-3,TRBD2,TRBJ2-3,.,TGTGCCAGCAGCTCATATCCCATAGCGGGAGGGGCAGATACGCAGTATTTT,CASSSYPIAGGADTQYF
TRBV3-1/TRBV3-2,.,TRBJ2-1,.,TGTGCCAGCAGCCCTTGGACTGGAGATGAGCAGTTCTTC,CASSPWTGDEQFF
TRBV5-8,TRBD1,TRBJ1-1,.,TGTGCCAGTACCACAGGGGGCGGAGGCACTGAAGCTTTCTTT,CASTTGGGGTEAFF
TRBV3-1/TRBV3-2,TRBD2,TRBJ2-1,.,TGTGCCAGCAGCCGTTATGGAGCGGGGGGGCAAAATGAGCAGTTCTTC,CASSRYGAGGQNEQFF
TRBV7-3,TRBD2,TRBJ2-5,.,TGTGCCAGCAGCCTCCAAAGCGGGGCCTACCAAGAGACCCAGTACTTC,CASSLQSGAYQETQYF
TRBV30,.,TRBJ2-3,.,TGTGCCTGGAGCCAAGGAAATCCCGGGGCCGGGGGTACGCAGTATTTT,CAWSQGNPGAGGTQYF
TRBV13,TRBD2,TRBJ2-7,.,TGTGCCAGCAGCCCCGGGACTAGCGGGATCGAGCAGTACTTC,CASSPGTSGIEQYF
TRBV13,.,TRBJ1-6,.,TGTGCCAGCCACTCCCCGGATAATTCACCCCTCCACTTT,CASHSPDNSPLHF
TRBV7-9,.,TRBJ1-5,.,TGTGCCAGCAGCTTAGTGGGCCGCGATCAGCCCCAGCATTTT,CASSLVGRDQPQHF
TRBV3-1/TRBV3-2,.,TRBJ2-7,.,TGTGCCAGCAGCCAACCCGACAGGATCTACGAGCAGTACTTC,CASSQPDRIYEQYF
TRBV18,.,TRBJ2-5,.,TGTGCCAGCTCACCACCGAGCGGCCAAGAGACCCAGTACTTC,CASSPPSGQETQYF
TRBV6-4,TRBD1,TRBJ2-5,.,TGTGCCACCAAGGACAGGTCAGAAGAGACCCAGTACTTC,CATKDRSEETQYF
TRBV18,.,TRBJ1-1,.,TGTGCCAGCTCACAATCTGTGAACACTGAAGCTTTCTTT,CASSQSVNTEAFF
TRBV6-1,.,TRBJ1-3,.,TGTGCCAGCAGTGGGAGGACTCTCGCCTCCTCTGGAAACACCATATATTTT,CASSGRTLASSGNTIYF